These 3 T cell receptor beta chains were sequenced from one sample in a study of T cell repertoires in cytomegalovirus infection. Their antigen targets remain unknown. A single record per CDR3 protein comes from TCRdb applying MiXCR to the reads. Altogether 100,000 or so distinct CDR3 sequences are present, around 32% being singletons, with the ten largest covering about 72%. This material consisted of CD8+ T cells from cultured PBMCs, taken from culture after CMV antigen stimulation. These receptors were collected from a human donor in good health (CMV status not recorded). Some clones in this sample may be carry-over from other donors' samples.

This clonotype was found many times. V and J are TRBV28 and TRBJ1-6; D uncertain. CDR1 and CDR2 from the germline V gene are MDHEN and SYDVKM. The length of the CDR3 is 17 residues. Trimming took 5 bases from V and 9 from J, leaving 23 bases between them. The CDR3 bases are TGTGCCAGCAGTCCGCCGGACGGAAAAAGTTGGGGTTCACCCCTCCACTTT. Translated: CASSPPDGKSWGSPLHF.

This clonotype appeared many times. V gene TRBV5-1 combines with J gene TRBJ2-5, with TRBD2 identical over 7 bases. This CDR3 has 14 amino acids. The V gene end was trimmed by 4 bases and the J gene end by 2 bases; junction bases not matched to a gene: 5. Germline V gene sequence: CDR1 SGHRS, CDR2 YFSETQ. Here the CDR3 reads CASSLTSRQETQYF. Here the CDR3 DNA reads TGCGCCAGCAGCCTGACTAGCCGACAAGAGACCCAGTACTTC. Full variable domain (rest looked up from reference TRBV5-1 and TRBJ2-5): KAGVTQTPRYLIKTRGQQVTLSCSPISGHRSVSWYQQTPGQGLQFLFEYFSETQRNKGNFPGRFSGRQFSNSRSEMNVSTLELGDSALYLCASSLTSRQETQYFGPGTRLLVL.

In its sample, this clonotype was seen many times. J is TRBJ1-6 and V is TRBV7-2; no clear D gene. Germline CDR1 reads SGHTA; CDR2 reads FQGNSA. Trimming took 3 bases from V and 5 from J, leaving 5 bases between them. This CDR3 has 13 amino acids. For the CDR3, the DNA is TGTGCCAGCAGCTTCAACAATAATTCACCCCTCCACTTT. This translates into CASSFNNNSPLHF.